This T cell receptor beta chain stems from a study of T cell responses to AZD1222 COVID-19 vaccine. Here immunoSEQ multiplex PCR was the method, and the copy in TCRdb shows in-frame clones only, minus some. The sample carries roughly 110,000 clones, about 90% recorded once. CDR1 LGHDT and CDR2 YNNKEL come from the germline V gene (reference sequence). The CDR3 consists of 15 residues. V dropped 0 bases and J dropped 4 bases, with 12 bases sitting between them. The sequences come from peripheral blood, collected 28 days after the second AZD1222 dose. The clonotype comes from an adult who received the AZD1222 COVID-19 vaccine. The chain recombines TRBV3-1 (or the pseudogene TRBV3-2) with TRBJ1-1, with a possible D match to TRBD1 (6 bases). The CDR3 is CASSQDHQGITEAFF. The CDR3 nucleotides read TGTGCCAGCAGCCAAGATCACCAGGGGATCACTGAAGCTTTCTTT.